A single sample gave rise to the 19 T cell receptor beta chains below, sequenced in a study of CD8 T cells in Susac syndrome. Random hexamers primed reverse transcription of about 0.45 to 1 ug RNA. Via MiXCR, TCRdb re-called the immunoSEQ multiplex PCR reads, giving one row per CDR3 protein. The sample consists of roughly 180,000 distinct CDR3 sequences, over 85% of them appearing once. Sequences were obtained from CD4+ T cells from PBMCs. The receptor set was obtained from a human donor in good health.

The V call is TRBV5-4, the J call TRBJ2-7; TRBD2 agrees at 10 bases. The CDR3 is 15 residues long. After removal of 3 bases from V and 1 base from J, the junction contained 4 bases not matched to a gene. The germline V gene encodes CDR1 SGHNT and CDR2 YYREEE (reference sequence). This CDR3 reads CASSSGLAASYEQYF. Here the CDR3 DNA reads TGTGCCAGCAGCTCCGGACTAGCGGCTTCCTACGAGCAGTACTTC. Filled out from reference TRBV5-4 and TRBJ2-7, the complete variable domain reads ETGVTQSPTHLIKTRGQQVTLRCSSQSGHNTVSWYQQALGQGPQFIFQYYREEENGRGNFPPRFSGLQFPNYSSELNVNALELDDSALYLCASSSGLAASYEQYFGPGTRLTVT.

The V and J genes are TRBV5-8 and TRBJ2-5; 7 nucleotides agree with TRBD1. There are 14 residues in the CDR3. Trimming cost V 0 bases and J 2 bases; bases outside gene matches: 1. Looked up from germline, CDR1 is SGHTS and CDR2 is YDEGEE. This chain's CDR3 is CASSLDRGQETQYF. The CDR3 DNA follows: TGTGCCAGCAGCTTGGACAGGGGTCAAGAGACCCAGTACTTC.

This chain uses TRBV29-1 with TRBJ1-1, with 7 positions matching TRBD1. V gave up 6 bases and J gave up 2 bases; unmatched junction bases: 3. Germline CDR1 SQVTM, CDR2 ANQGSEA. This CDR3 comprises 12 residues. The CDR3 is CSVGTANTEAFF. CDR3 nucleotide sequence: TGCAGCGTGGGGACAGCTAACACTGAAGCTTTCTTT.

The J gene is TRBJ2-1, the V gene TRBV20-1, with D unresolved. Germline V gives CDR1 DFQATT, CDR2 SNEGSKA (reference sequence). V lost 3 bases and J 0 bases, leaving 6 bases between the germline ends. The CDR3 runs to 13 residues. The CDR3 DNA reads TGCAGTGCTAGCGCCAGCTCCTACAATGAGCAGTTCTTC. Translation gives CSASASSYNEQFF.

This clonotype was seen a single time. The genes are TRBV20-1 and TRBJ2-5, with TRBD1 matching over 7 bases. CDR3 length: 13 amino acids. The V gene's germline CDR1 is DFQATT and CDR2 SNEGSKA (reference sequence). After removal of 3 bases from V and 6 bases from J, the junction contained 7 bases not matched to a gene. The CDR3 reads CSARDRTLKTQYF. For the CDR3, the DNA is TGCAGTGCTAGGGACAGGACATTAAAGACCCAGTACTTC.

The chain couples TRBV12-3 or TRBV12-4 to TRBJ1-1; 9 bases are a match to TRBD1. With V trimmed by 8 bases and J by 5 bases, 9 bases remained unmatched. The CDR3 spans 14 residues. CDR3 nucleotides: TGTGCCAGCGGTACACAGGGGGCGCGTACTGAAGCTTTCTTT. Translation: CASGTQGARTEAFF.

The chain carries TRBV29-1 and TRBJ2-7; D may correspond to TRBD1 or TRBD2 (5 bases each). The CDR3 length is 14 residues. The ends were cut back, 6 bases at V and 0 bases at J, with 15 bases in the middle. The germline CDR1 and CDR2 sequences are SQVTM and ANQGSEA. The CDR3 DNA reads TGCAGCGTGACCCGGGACGCCACCTCCTACGAGCAGTACTTC. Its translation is CSVTRDATSYEQYF.

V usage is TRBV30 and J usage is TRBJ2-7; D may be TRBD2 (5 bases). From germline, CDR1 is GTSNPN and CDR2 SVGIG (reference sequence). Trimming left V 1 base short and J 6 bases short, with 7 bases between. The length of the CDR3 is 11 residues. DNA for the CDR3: TGTGCCTGGAGTGAAGGGAGCGAGCAGTACTTC. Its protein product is CAWSEGSEQYF.

The CDR3 loop reads CASSEAGFNEQYF. CDR3 nucleotides: TGTGCCAGCAGTGAGGCAGGGTTTAACGAGCAGTACTTC. The chain recombines TRBV28 with TRBJ2-7, with D possibly matching TRBD1 (5 bases). Germline-derived CDR1 and CDR2 are MDHEN and SYDVKM. The CDR3 contains 13 residues. Trimming took 5 bases from V and 5 from J, leaving 13 bases between them.

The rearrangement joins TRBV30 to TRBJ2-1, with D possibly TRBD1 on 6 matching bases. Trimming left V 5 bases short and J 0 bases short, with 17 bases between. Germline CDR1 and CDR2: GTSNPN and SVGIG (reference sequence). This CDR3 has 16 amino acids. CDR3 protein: CAWHKRQAPSYNEQFF. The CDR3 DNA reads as TGTGCCTGGCACAAAAGACAGGCACCCTCCTACAATGAGCAGTTCTTC.

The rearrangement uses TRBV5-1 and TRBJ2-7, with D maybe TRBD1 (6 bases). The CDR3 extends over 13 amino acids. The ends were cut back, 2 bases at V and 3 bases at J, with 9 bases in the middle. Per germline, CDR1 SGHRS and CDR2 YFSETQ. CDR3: CASSFGGRYEQYF. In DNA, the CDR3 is TGCGCCAGCAGCTTTGGGGGCCGCTACGAGCAGTACTTC.

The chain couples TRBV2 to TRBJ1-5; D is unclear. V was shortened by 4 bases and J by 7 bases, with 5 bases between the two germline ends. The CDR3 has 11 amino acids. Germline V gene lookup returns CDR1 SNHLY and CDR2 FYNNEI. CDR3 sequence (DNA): TGTGCCAGCAGTGTTGGGCAGCCCCAGCATTTT. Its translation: CASSVGQPQHF.

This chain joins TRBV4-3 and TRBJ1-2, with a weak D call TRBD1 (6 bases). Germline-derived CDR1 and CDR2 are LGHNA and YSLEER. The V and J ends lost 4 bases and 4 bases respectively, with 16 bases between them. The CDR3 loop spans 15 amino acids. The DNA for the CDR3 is TGCGCCAGCAGCCTGACCCGGACAGAATCCTATGGCTACACCTTC. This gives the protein CASSLTRTESYGYTF.

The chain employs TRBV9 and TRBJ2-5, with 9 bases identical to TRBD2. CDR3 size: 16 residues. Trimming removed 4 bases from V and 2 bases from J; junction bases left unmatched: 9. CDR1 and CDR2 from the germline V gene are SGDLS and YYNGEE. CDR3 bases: TGTGCCAGCAGCCGTACGACTAGCGGATTACAAGAGACCCAGTACTTC. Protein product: CASSRTTSGLQETQYF.

As DNA, the CDR3 is TGTGCCTGGAGCCCCGCCGGTGCAACTAATGAAAAACTGTTTTTT. Protein product: CAWSPAGATNEKLFF. The chain is built from TRBV30 and TRBJ1-4; D gene ambiguous. The germline gives CDR1 GTSNPN, CDR2 SVGIG (reference sequence). V was shortened by 3 bases and J by 0 bases, with 11 bases between the two germline ends. The CDR3 has 15 residues. The variable domain in full, with the rest retrieved from reference TRBV30 and TRBJ1-4, is SQTIHQWPATLVQPVGSPLSLECTVEGTSNPNLYWYRQAAGRGLQLLFYSVGIGQISSEVPQNLSASRPQDRQFILSSKKLLLSDSGFYLCAWSPAGATNEKLFFGSGTQLSVL.

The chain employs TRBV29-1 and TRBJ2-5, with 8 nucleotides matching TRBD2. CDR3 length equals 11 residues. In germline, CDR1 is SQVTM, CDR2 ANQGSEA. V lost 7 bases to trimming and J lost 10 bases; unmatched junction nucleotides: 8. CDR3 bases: TGCAGCGCATCGGGGGGGACACGCCAGTACTTC. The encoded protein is CSASGGTRQYF.

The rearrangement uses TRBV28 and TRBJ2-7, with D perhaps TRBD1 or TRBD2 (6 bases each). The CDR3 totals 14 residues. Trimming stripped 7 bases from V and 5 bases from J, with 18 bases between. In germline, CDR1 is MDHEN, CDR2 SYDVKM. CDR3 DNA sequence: TGTGCCAGCACCACCGGGGGCTTGGTACACGAGCAGTACTTC. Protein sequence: CASTTGGLVHEQYF.

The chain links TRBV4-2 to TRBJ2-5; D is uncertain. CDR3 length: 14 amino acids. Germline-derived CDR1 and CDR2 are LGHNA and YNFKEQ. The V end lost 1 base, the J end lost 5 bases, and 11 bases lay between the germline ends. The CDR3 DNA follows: TGTGCCAGCAGCCAAGGCCCGAAAGAGGAGACCCAGTACTTC. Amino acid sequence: CASSQGPKEETQYF.

The CDR3 DNA follows: TGCAGTGTTGCCCCGGGACTGACTTACGAGCAGTACTTC. Residues: CSVAPGLTYEQYF. The chain is built from TRBV20-1 and TRBJ2-7, with D possibly matching TRBD2 (6 bases). Trimming removed 7 bases from V and 4 bases from J, with 17 bases in between. Per the germline V gene, CDR1 is DFQATT and CDR2 is SNEGSKA (reference sequence). There are 13 residues in the CDR3.